The source of this T cell receptor beta chain is a study of siplizumab effects on memory and regulatory T cells. Study context: The authors ran mixed lymphocyte reactions in pairs, with siplizumab at around 0.99 ug/mL or without drug.

Germline assignment: CDR1 SGHVS and CDR2 FQNEAQ. The CDR3 totals 17 residues. The J segment lost 8 bases and the V segment lost 1 base, leaving 10 bases of the junction unmatched. In the mixed lymphocyte reaction, cells were cocultured for roughly six days at 37°C. This clone was observed a few times. The antigen is unknown. Sequencing was performed with immunoSEQ multiplex PCR; in TCRdb, only in-frame clones are kept and a portion is missing. The sample consists of approximately 10,000 clones, more than 45% of them appearing once. The sequence was obtained from a human donor in good health; the cells came from an allogeneic mixed lymphocyte reaction. Some clones in this sample may be carry-over from other donors' samples. The source material was CFSE-low (dividing) CD8+ T cells sorted from an allogeneic mixed lymphocyte reaction. V usage is TRBV7-8 and J usage is TRBJ2-2, with TRBD2 matching 10 bases. CDR3 in amino acids: CASSLGPGLATLGELFF. The CDR3, as DNA: TGTGCCAGCAGCTTAGGGCCGGGACTAGCGACCCTGGGGGAGCTGTTTTTT.